This T cell receptor beta chain emerged from a study of T cells in Graves' hyperthyroidism and ophthalmopathy. General study points: In the blood, most expanded thyroid clonotypes above 0.001 appeared as well.

This clonotype was recorded a few times. Its antigen is not identified. Patients were excluded because of uncontrolled infection, other autoimmune disease, pregnancy or lactation. Diagnosis rested on symptoms, serum thyroxine and TRAb, thyroid ultrasound, and orbital computed tomography. Amplified TCR beta CDR3 regions came from RNA transcripts. The TCR CDR3 was amplified in a first-round RT-PCR using the HTBI primer set. TCRdb processed the multiplex PCR reads anew with MiXCR; each CDR3 protein has one entry. The sample consists of a few hundred thousand distinct CDR3 sequences, approximately 14% of them appearing once. Looked up from germline, CDR1 is DFQATT and CDR2 is SNEGSKA (reference sequence). The CDR3 loop spans 19 amino acids. V was cut by 3 bases and J by 1 base, with 25 bases left in between.

The TCR was taken from a woman aged 30 to 39 with Graves' hyperthyroidism. Specimen: blood. The gene calls are TRBV20-1 and TRBJ2-1; possibly TRBD2 for D (6 bases). The CDR3 spells CSASSHGAESGWSYNEQFF. CDR3 in DNA: TGCAGTGCTAGTTCGCATGGGGCGGAGAGCGGGTGGTCCTACAATGAGCAGTTCTTC.